A single sample is the source of the 9 T cell receptor beta chains below, sequenced in a study of blood T cells in healthy people across ages. With a J-beta primer mix and a sample-barcoded 5' primer, a second PCR ran about 7 to 12 cycles. TCRdb re-analysed the 5' RACE reads in MiXCR, keeping a single row per CDR3 protein. The sample lists more than 800,000 distinct CDR3 sequences; around 26% were seen once. Sequenced: blood. The source of these receptors is a woman of 80 years or more in good health.

This rearrangement joins TRBV30 to TRBJ1-4; 8 positions agree with TRBD1. V shed 2 bases and J 7 bases; nucleotides not matched to a gene: 6. CDR1 is GTSNPN, CDR2 SVGIG, per germline (reference sequence). The CDR3 runs to 14 residues. The CDR3 loop reads CAWSTRDRPEKLFF. In nucleotides, the CDR3 is TGTGCCTGGAGTACCAGGGACAGGCCTGAAAAACTGTTTTTT.

The chain uses TRBV28 and TRBJ2-5; no clear D gene. The length of the CDR3 is 14 residues. With 6 bases removed from V and 0 bases from J, the gap between germline ends came to 11 bases. The germline V gene has CDR1 MDHEN and CDR2 SYDVKM. Written as DNA, the CDR3 is TGTGCCAGCAGGGGAAATCAGTACCAAGAGACCCAGTACTTC. Translated: CASRGNQYQETQYF.

This clonotype was seen only once. Germline is not matched at one junction end, which may reflect a read error. The V and J genes are TRBV7-9 and TRBJ2-7; TRBD2 aligns across 10 bases. The CDR3 runs 14 residues. Germline V lookup: CDR1 SEHNR, CDR2 FQNEAQ (reference sequence). CDR3: CVSTTSGGAYEQYF. In DNA form, the CDR3 reads TGTGTCAGCACTACAAGCGGGGGGGCCTACGAGCAGTACTTC.

This clonotype has ten or more counts. The CDR3 here is CASRKGQETQYF. In nucleotides, the CDR3 is TGTGCCAGCAGGAAAGGGCAAGAGACCCAGTACTTC. The chain uses TRBV11-3 and TRBJ2-5; D not resolved. The CDR3 has 12 amino acids. Germline CDR1 and CDR2: SGHNT and YENEEA. V gave up 6 bases and J gave up 2 bases, with 7 bases separating them.

This clonotype was seen many times. This chain connects TRBV6-5 to TRBJ1-6; D is ambiguous. Trimming shortened V by 6 bases and J by 12 bases, and 12 bases separated the two germline ends. Germline values: CDR1 MNHEY, CDR2 SVGAGI. The CDR3 spans 12 residues. For the CDR3, the DNA is TGTGCCAGCAGCTCCCTCGGAAAACCCCTCCACTTT. Residues: CASSSLGKPLHF.

This clonotype appeared many times. The CDR3: CASSSPGRGDEKLFF. The CDR3 bases are TGTGCCAGCAGTTCACCGGGACGGGGCGATGAAAAACTGTTTTTT. The gene calls are TRBV6-2 or TRBV6-3 and TRBJ1-4; D is perhaps TRBD1 (5 bases). Germline CDR1 and CDR2: MNHEY and SVGEGT. Trimming stripped 4 bases from V and 6 bases from J, with 15 bases between. This CDR3 is built from 15 residues.

This clonotype was observed at least ten times. The chain couples TRBV9 to TRBJ2-5; 9 bases are shared with TRBD1. CDR1 SGDLS and CDR2 YYNGEE come from the germline V gene. The CDR3 covers 15 residues. V shed 5 bases and J 5 bases; nucleotides not matched to a gene: 10. The CDR3 protein is CASSATTGGLETQYF. The CDR3 coding sequence is TGTGCCAGCAGTGCTACCACAGGGGGCCTTGAGACCCAGTACTTC.

Notes on this clonotype: A read error is possible here, since a much larger clone lies one base away. For the CDR3, the DNA is TGTACCATCAGTCGGACTATACAAGAGACCCAGTACTTC. Translated, it gives CTISRTIQETQYF. This chain uses TRBV10-3 with TRBJ2-5; D is possibly TRBD2 (6 bases). CDR1 is ENHRY and CDR2 is SYGVKD in the germline V gene. The CDR3 runs 13 residues.

This clonotype was observed at least ten times. The chain couples TRBV27 to TRBJ1-6, with a tentative D call TRBD1 (6 bases). V lost 6 bases, J lost 8 bases, and 11 bases lay in between. The CDR3 loop spans 13 amino acids. Germline values: CDR1 MNHEY, CDR2 SMNVEV (reference sequence). DNA of the CDR3: TGTGCCAGCAGCCCAGGGGAGTATTCACCCCTCCACTTT. It codes for CASSPGEYSPLHF.